This note documents a single T cell receptor beta chain sequence. This entry belongs to a study of blood T cell repertoires in COVID-19. Turning to the study itself: COVID-19 samples collected from the United States, Italy and Spain covered acute and convalescent phases. Nucleic acid was either cDNA or gDNA, and it came from T cells, B-cell-depleted T cells, or PBMCs.

Germline-derived CDR1 and CDR2 are MNHEY and SVGAGI. The CDR3 extends over 11 amino acids. Trimming cost V 3 bases and J 7 bases, with 7 bases left between them. As handled by the study authors: Amplification with reference gene primers provided the estimates of nucleated cell counts. Assay: immunoSEQ multiplex PCR; the TCRdb copy retains only in-frame clones and omits some. V, J and clone size are taken as reported in that table, and D and trimming were inferred from the DNA itself. The sample holds about 40,000 clones, about 88% seen once. V usage is TRBV6-5 and J usage is TRBJ2-7; D call uncertain. The sample comprised peripheral blood. The clonotype was recovered from a human donor in a cohort sampled during active COVID-19. CDR3 region: CASSYRLEQYF. DNA of the CDR3: TGTGCCAGCAGTTATCGGTTGGAGCAGTACTTC.